These 30 T cell receptor beta chains were sequenced from one sample in a study of CD8+ T cells in alopecia areata. RNA, once extracted, was reverse transcribed into cDNA for use as the sequencing template. Profiled with immunoSEQ multiplex PCR; TCRdb holds only in-frame clones, not every one. This table has 98,000 or so clones, 50% to 75% appearing once. Treatment specified: oral pan-JAK inhibitor, 5-10 mg twice daily. The starting material was CD8+ T cells sorted from blood, obtained at week 4, from a patient treated with tofacitinib. These receptors were obtained from a human donor with alopecia areata.

This clone was counted between two and nine times. At one boundary the junction diverges from the germline segment, which might be a read error. The V gene is TRBV5-1, the J gene TRBJ2-7; D uncertain. Germline V gene data show CDR1 as SGHRS and CDR2 as YFSETQ. The CDR3 has 14 residues. The CDR3 bases are TGTGCCAGCAGCTTACTTTCAAGCTCCTACGAGCAGTACTTC. This sequence encodes CASSLLSSSYEQYF.

Regarding this clone: Different DNA sequences within this sample yield the same CDR3. The CDR3 region is CASSLGRGKTYEQYF. DNA of the CDR3: TGTGCCAGCAGCTTGGGCAGGGGGAAGACCTACGAGCAGTACTTC. This sequence joins TRBV5-4 and TRBJ2-7, with TRBD1 matching 7 bases. Germline values: CDR1 SGHNT, CDR2 YYREEE (reference sequence). The ends lost 0 bases at V and 2 bases at J; junction bases unmatched: 5. CDR3 size: 15 residues.

The chain is built from TRBV5-6 and TRBJ2-1; no firm D call. The germline V gene encodes CDR1 SGHDT and CDR2 YYEEEE. Trimming shortened V by 2 bases and J by 5 bases, and 8 bases separated the two germline ends. The CDR3 runs 13 residues. This CDR3 reads CASSLVPHNEQFF. The CDR3 DNA reads TGTGCCAGCAGCTTAGTTCCCCACAATGAGCAGTTCTTC.

The chain couples TRBV29-1 to TRBJ2-1; D perhaps matches TRBD1 (5 bases). Trimming removed 8 bases from V and 2 bases from J, with 13 bases in between. The V gene's germline CDR1 is SQVTM and CDR2 ANQGSEA. This CDR3 spans 13 amino acids. CDR3 bases: TGCAGCTATGGGCAGGGCGCCTACAATGAGCAGTTCTTC. It codes for CSYGQGAYNEQFF.

The rearrangement links TRBV7-6 to TRBJ1-2; D uncertain. Germline-derived CDR1 and CDR2 are SGHVS and FNYEAQ. CDR3 length: 16 amino acids. V was trimmed by 5 bases and J by 7 bases, leaving 23 bases between them. The CDR3 region is CASSVTAGGGASGYTF. CDR3 DNA: TGTGCCAGCAGCGTTACCGCGGGCGGTGGAGCCTCTGGCTACACCTTC.

J is TRBJ1-5 and V is TRBV28; perhaps TRBD1 as D (5 bases). The CDR3 has 15 residues. The ends were cut back, 6 bases at V and 2 bases at J, with 14 bases in the middle. Germline CDR1 is MDHEN and CDR2 is SYDVKM. CDR3 coding DNA: TGTGCCAGCAGCGCCCGGGGACTAGGCAATCAGCCCCAGCATTTT. This codes for CASSARGLGNQPQHF.

The J gene is TRBJ1-2, the V gene TRBV7-3; D is ambiguous. V gave up 2 bases and J gave up 6 bases, with 16 bases separating them. Germline loops: CDR1 SGHTA, CDR2 FQGTGA. The CDR3 runs 15 residues. DNA for the CDR3: TGTGCCAGCAGCTTACGCCCAGTCGGAGACGATGGCTACACCTTC. Translating it yields CASSLRPVGDDGYTF.

This clone was observed once. The V gene is TRBV19, the J gene TRBJ2-7; 9 bases line up with TRBD1. The CDR3 extends over 14 amino acids. V dropped 7 bases and J dropped 0; count of bases not matched to a gene: 4. Germline values: CDR1 LNHDA, CDR2 SQIVND (reference sequence). CDR3 coding DNA: TGTGCCAGTACCCCGGGACAGGGCTCCTACGAGCAGTACTTC. Protein product: CASTPGQGSYEQYF.

The gene calls are TRBV29-1 and TRBJ2-1; tentatively, D is TRBD1 or TRBD2 (5 bases each). V lost 6 bases, J lost 10 bases, and 10 bases lay in between. The CDR3 totals 10 residues. The germline V gene encodes CDR1 SQVTM and CDR2 ANQGSEA. CDR3 coding DNA: TGCAGCGTGGGGACGGGGGAGCAGTTCTTC. Protein: CSVGTGEQFF.

The rearrangement links TRBV29-1 to TRBJ2-2; 8 bases match TRBD1. This CDR3 is 15 amino acids long. Germline CDR1 reads SQVTM; CDR2 reads ANQGSEA. V trimming: 6 bases; J trimming: 4 bases; junction bases outside the gene matches: 10. The DNA for the CDR3 is TGCAGCGTAGAAACGCAGGGGGCAGGCACCGGGGAGCTGTTTTTT. It translates to CSVETQGAGTGELFF.

V is TRBV6-5 and J is TRBJ2-7, with D possibly being TRBD1 (6 bases). The germline CDR1 and CDR2 sequences are MNHEY and SVGAGI. V dropped 6 bases and J dropped 5 bases, with 11 bases sitting between them. The CDR3 loop spans 12 amino acids. The CDR3 sequence is CASSWGRNEQYF. CDR3 coding DNA: TGTGCCAGCAGCTGGGGGCGGAACGAGCAGTACTTC.

The chain couples TRBV29-1 to TRBJ1-1; no reliable D call. The CDR3 loop spans 13 amino acids. Trimming took 4 bases from V and 0 from J, leaving 9 bases between them. Germline-derived CDR1 and CDR2 are SQVTM and ANQGSEA. The CDR3 loop reads CSVGLTMNTEAFF. The CDR3 nucleotides read TGCAGCGTTGGCCTAACAATGAACACTGAAGCTTTCTTT.

This clone has only a few counts. This chain links TRBV5-4 with TRBJ2-1, with 12 bases matching TRBD2. J lost 0 bases, V lost 4 bases, and 14 bases had no gene match. The CDR3 length is 20 residues. CDR1 SGHNT and CDR2 YYREEE come from the germline V gene (reference sequence). For the CDR3, the DNA is TGTGCCAGCAGCCCCTCGGAGCGGACTAGCGGGGCCCGCTCCTACAATGAGCAGTTCTTC. This codes for CASSPSERTSGARSYNEQFF.

The chain is built from TRBV25-1 and TRBJ2-5, with D perhaps TRBD1 (6 bases). The CDR3 has 18 residues. Trimming removed 7 bases at V and 1 base at J, with 25 bases between. CDR1 is MGHDK and CDR2 is SYGVNS in the germline V gene. CDR3 amino acids: CASTNTQGGRTTQETQYF. DNA of the CDR3: TGTGCCAGCACTAACACCCAAGGGGGACGGACAACCCAAGAGACCCAGTACTTC. The full variable domain, its missing parts supplied by reference TRBV25-1 and TRBJ2-5, is EADIYQTPRYLVIGTGKKITLECSQTMGHDKMYWYQQDPGMELHLIHYSYGVNSTEKGDLSSESTVSRIRTEHFPLTLESARPSHTSQYLCASTNTQGGRTTQETQYFGPGTRLLVL.

The chain employs TRBV5-1 and TRBJ2-2; no definite D call. The V gene lost 3 bases and the J gene lost 1 base, with 10 bases spanning the gap. The CDR3 is made up of 15 amino acids. Germline V gene sequence: CDR1 SGHRS, CDR2 YFSETQ. CDR3 bases: TGCGCCAGCAGCTCGTGGACGGTGAACACCGGGGAGCTGTTTTTT. It translates to CASSSWTVNTGELFF.

This chain links TRBV5-1 with TRBJ2-5, with a possible D match to TRBD2 (6 bases). V was shortened by 4 bases and J by 2 bases, with 12 bases between the two germline ends. This CDR3 is built from 14 residues. CDR1 and CDR2 from the germline V gene are SGHRS and YFSETQ. CDR3 region: CASSPRDLQETQYF. The DNA for the CDR3 is TGCGCCAGCAGCCCTCGGGACTTGCAAGAGACCCAGTACTTC.

This sequence joins TRBV13 and TRBJ2-7; D perhaps matches TRBD1 (6 bases). Germline-derived CDR1 and CDR2 are PRHDT and FYEKMQ (reference sequence). The V end was cut by 4 bases, the J end by 2 bases, with 12 bases between. This CDR3 comprises 14 residues. The CDR3 protein is CASSSRDNPYEQYF. The CDR3 nucleotides are TGTGCCAGCAGCTCCCGGGACAACCCCTACGAGCAGTACTTC.

V usage is TRBV29-1 and J usage is TRBJ2-7, with 12 bases matching TRBD2. The V and J ends lost 0 bases and 4 bases, in that order; junction bases with no gene match: 10. This CDR3 spans 17 amino acids. Germline V gene lookup returns CDR1 SQVTM and CDR2 ANQGSEA. The CDR3 nucleotides read TGCAGCGTTGAAGATCTACTAGCGGGGGGCGGGTCTTACGAGCAGTACTTC. Its translation is CSVEDLLAGGGSYEQYF.

In its sample, this clone was seen once. The chain employs TRBV4-2 and TRBJ2-7, with D tentatively TRBD1 or TRBD2 (5 bases each). The germline V gene has CDR1 LGHNA and CDR2 YNFKEQ. The CDR3 length is 16 residues. V was shortened by 0 bases and J by 6 bases, with 18 bases between the two germline ends. CDR3 loop: CASSQDRETVLVEQYF. CDR3 nucleotides: TGTGCCAGCAGCCAAGATAGGGAGACAGTCCTCGTCGAGCAGTACTTC.

The chain couples TRBV6-6 to TRBJ1-2; no definite D call. The CDR3 runs to 14 residues. Germline V CDR1 and CDR2: MNHNY, SVGAGI (reference sequence). V dropped 6 bases and J dropped 3 bases, with 14 bases sitting between them. The CDR3: CASSWTETHYGYTF. CDR3 nucleotides: TGTGCCAGCAGCTGGACGGAGACTCACTATGGCTACACCTTC.

J is TRBJ1-1 and V is TRBV19; D not certain. The CDR3 has 14 residues. The V gene's germline CDR1 is LNHDA and CDR2 SQIVND (reference sequence). Trimming cost V 0 bases and J 1 base, with 6 bases left between them. CDR3 residues: CASSIDLRNTEAFF. The CDR3 nucleotides are TGTGCCAGTAGTATAGACTTACGGAACACTGAAGCTTTCTTT.

The count of this clone is one. This rearrangement joins TRBV7-3 to TRBJ2-3; weak D call: TRBD1 (6 bases). The germline CDR1 and CDR2 sequences are SGHTA and FQGTGA. V shed 5 bases and J shed 4 bases, with 10 bases lying between them. There are 13 residues in the CDR3. The CDR3 nucleotides read TGTGCCAGCAGCCCGGGGACACCAGATACGCAGTATTTT. The encoded protein is CASSPGTPDTQYF.

V usage is TRBV2 and J usage is TRBJ2-1; a possible D gene is TRBD2 (6 bases). The CDR3 sequence is 13 residues long. The germline V gene has CDR1 SNHLY and CDR2 FYNNEI. Trimming pared 2 bases from V and 5 bases from J, leaving 7 bases between. DNA for the CDR3: TGTGCCAGCAGTGAACCTAGCGACAATGAGCAGTTCTTC. Protein: CASSEPSDNEQFF.

This sequence joins TRBV27 and TRBJ2-7, with 9 bases that match TRBD1. Trimming took 5 bases from V and 5 from J; bases not matched to a gene: 7. CDR1 and CDR2 (germline): MNHEY, SMNVEV (reference sequence). CDR3 size: 14 residues. CDR3 protein: CASSTGQGFHEQYF. The CDR3 nucleotides are TGTGCCAGCAGTACCGGACAGGGGTTCCACGAGCAGTACTTC.

This clone was seen more than once but under ten times. The chain combines TRBV23-1 with TRBJ2-5; D may correspond to TRBD1 or TRBD2 (5 bases each). TRBV23-1 is reported as an ORF; its role is uncertain. The CDR3 is 16 residues long. V dropped 0 bases and J dropped 1 base, with 12 bases sitting between them. CDR3 DNA sequence: TGCGCCAGCAGTCAATCGACCGGGACGACCCAAGAGACCCAGTACTTC. Its translation: CASSQSTGTTQETQYF.

The rearrangement uses TRBV4-2 and TRBJ2-1, with TRBD1 as a possible D gene (7 bases). Germline values: CDR1 LGHNA, CDR2 YNFKEQ. V lost 2 bases and J lost 7, with 18 bases in between. CDR3 length: 16 residues. The CDR3 sequence: CASSQYMEGARNEQFF. In DNA, the CDR3 is TGTGCCAGCAGCCAATATATGGAGGGGGCGAGGAATGAGCAGTTCTTC.

The chain employs TRBV27 and TRBJ1-2; TRBD1 is a possible D gene (5 bases). The CDR3 has 14 residues. Germline loops: CDR1 MNHEY, CDR2 SMNVEV (reference sequence). V was shortened by 3 bases and J by 6 bases, with 14 bases between the two germline ends. The CDR3 DNA reads TGTGCCAGCAGTTTTGGTGGAGGGGTCAATGGCTACACCTTC. Its translation: CASSFGGGVNGYTF.

CDR3 residues: CASSPPMDEKLFF. CDR3 DNA sequence: TGTGCCAGCAGCCCCCCGATGGATGAAAAACTGTTTTTT. The genes are TRBV11-2 and TRBJ1-4; no clear D gene. The V gene's germline CDR1 is SGHAT and CDR2 FQNNGV. With 5 bases removed from V and 6 bases from J, the gap between germline ends came to 10 bases. This CDR3 has 13 amino acids.

The chain carries TRBV5-1 and TRBJ1-1, with 12 bases aligning to TRBD1. V was pared by 3 bases and J by 6 bases, with 3 bases of the junction left unmatched. This CDR3 spans 14 amino acids. The germline gives CDR1 SGHRS, CDR2 YFSETQ. In nucleotides, the CDR3 is TGCGCCAGCAGCTGGGGACAGGGGGCCTCTGAAGCTTTCTTT. Its translation: CASSWGQGASEAFF.

The chain uses TRBV6-5 and TRBJ2-7; D is perhaps TRBD1 (5 bases). This CDR3 region has 13 residues. V was pared by 5 bases and J by 4 bases, with 12 bases between. Germline CDR1 and CDR2: MNHEY and SVGAGI. CDR3 residues: CASSVNRIYEQYF. The CDR3 DNA sequence: TGTGCCAGCAGTGTAAACAGGATTTACGAGCAGTACTTC.